The 17 T cell receptor beta chains given below trace back to one sample, sequenced in a study of T cells in Graves' hyperthyroidism and ophthalmopathy. The TCR beta CDR3 regions underwent amplification using RNA transcripts as the source. A first-round RT-PCR of the TCR CDR3 used the HTBI primer set. In TCRdb, the multiplex PCR reads were re-called with MiXCR into one record per CDR3 protein. Here the sample spans fewer than 300,000 distinct CDR3 sequences, about 15% being singletons. The material sequenced was blood. These receptors came from a woman aged 45-60 years with Graves' hyperthyroidism that later progressed to Graves' ophthalmopathy.

The chain employs TRBV7-3 and TRBJ1-3; no clear D gene. The germline gives CDR1 SGHTA, CDR2 FQGTGA. The V gene lost 5 bases and the J gene lost 0 bases, with 8 bases spanning the gap. This CDR3 is 14 amino acids long. The CDR3 spells CASSSRGSGNTIYF. CDR3 bases: TGTGCCAGCAGCAGCCGAGGCTCTGGAAACACCATATATTTT.

This clonotype was counted ten times or more. This sequence joins TRBV7-8 and TRBJ2-1; D possibly matches TRBD1 or TRBD2 (5 bases each). CDR1 SGHVS and CDR2 FQNEAQ come from the germline V gene. This CDR3 contains 14 residues. Trimming took off 0 bases at V and 6 bases at J, with 9 bases between the two ends. The CDR3 reads CASSLAGTGNEQFF. In nucleotides, the CDR3 is TGTGCCAGCAGCTTAGCTGGGACCGGCAATGAGCAGTTCTTC. Using reference TRBV7-8 and TRBJ2-1 for the parts outside the CDR3, the full variable domain is GAGVSQSPRYKVAKRGQDVALRCDPISGHVSLFWYQQALGQGPEFLTYFQNEAQLDKSGLPSDRFFAERPEGSVSTLKIQRTQQEDSAVYLCASSLAGTGNEQFFGPGTRLTVL.

This clonotype showed up many times. The V gene is TRBV18, the J gene TRBJ1-5, with TRBD1 as a possible D gene (5 bases). The CDR3 has 16 residues. With 2 bases removed from V and 7 bases from J, the gap between germline ends came to 18 bases. Per germline, CDR1 KGHSH and CDR2 LQKENI. This chain's CDR3 is CASSPVAQGRRQPQHF. The CDR3 nucleotides are TGTGCCAGCTCACCAGTCGCCCAGGGACGGAGGCAGCCCCAGCATTTT.

In its sample, this clonotype was seen many times. CDR3 sequence (DNA): TGTGCCAGCAGGTCCGGGACAGGGATTGGCTACACCTTC. Residues: CASRSGTGIGYTF. This rearrangement joins TRBV28 to TRBJ1-2, with 9 bases matching TRBD1. Germline CDR1 reads MDHEN; CDR2 reads SYDVKM. This CDR3 spans 13 amino acids. J gave up 7 bases and V 6 bases, and 6 bases lay outside the gene matches.

The chain employs TRBV18 and TRBJ1-2; 12 bases are a match to TRBD1. CDR3 length: 14 amino acids. The V and J ends lost 3 bases and 9 bases, in that order; junction bases with no gene match: 5. CDR1 KGHSH and CDR2 LQKENI come from the germline V gene. DNA for the CDR3: TGTGCCAGCTCACCGGGACAGGGGGCCGGAAGCTACACCTTC. It encodes CASSPGQGAGSYTF.

The J gene is TRBJ2-2, the V gene TRBV29-1; D remains unclear. This CDR3 is built from 11 residues. The germline gives CDR1 SQVTM, CDR2 ANQGSEA. V lost 1 base and J 7 bases, leaving 4 bases between the germline ends. As DNA, the CDR3 is TGCAGCGTTGAAGGGGGCGGGGAGCTGTTTTTT. It encodes CSVEGGGELFF.

The chain recombines TRBV4-1 with TRBJ2-7; 9 nucleotides match TRBD1. After removal of 3 bases from V and 2 bases from J, the junction contained 11 bases not matched to a gene. Germline loops: CDR1 MGHRA, CDR2 YSYEKL. The CDR3 consists of 17 residues. CDR3 coding DNA: TGCGCCAGCAGCCAGGGACAGGGATTCGGAGTGCCCTACGAGCAGTACTTC. Its translation is CASSQGQGFGVPYEQYF.

This clonotype was counted many times. The chain couples TRBV6-1 to TRBJ2-1, with D possibly being TRBD1 or TRBD2 (5 bases each). The CDR3 is 14 amino acids. V shed 5 bases and J shed 3 bases, with 11 bases lying between them. Germline values: CDR1 MNHNS, CDR2 SASEGT. CDR3 protein: CASSFPGGYNEQFF. The CDR3 DNA reads as TGTGCCAGCAGTTTCCCTGGGGGCTACAATGAGCAGTTCTTC.

This clonotype was observed at least ten times. The chain couples TRBV11-3 to TRBJ1-2; TRBD1 matches 7 bases. CDR3 size: 16 residues. V lost 4 bases and J lost 8; bases outside the gene matches: 16. CDR1 SGHNT and CDR2 YENEEA come from the germline V gene. CDR3 sequence: CASSSPELDREGGYTF. In DNA form, the CDR3 reads TGTGCCAGCAGCTCCCCAGAGTTAGACAGGGAGGGGGGCTACACCTTC.

This clonotype showed up just a few times. The rearrangement links TRBV9 to TRBJ1-1; D call uncertain. The length of the CDR3 is 15 residues. V was clipped by 0 bases and J by 1 base, with 10 bases between them. Per the germline V gene, CDR1 is SGDLS and CDR2 is YYNGEE. This chain's CDR3 is CASSVEAWGNTEAFF. CDR3 sequence (DNA): TGTGCCAGCAGCGTAGAAGCCTGGGGGAACACTGAAGCTTTCTTT.

This clonotype occurred many times. The rearrangement links TRBV5-8 to TRBJ1-1, with a tentative D call TRBD1 (5 bases). Germline assignment: CDR1 SGHTS and CDR2 YDEGEE. This CDR3 spans 13 amino acids. With 3 bases removed from V and 9 bases from J, the gap between germline ends came to 15 bases. The CDR3 protein is CASSWGGKYKAFF. The CDR3 DNA sequence: TGTGCCAGCAGCTGGGGGGGAAAATACAAAGCTTTCTTT.

V gene TRBV5-1 combines with J gene TRBJ2-6; TRBD1 matches at 7 bases. The germline V gene has CDR1 SGHRS and CDR2 YFSETQ. CDR3 size: 15 residues. J gave up 0 bases and V 8 bases, and 5 bases lay outside the gene matches. CDR3 DNA sequence: TGCGCCAGTCGGGACAGCCCCTCTGGGGCCAACGTCCTGACTTTC. It yields the protein CASRDSPSGANVLTF.

The CDR3 DNA follows: TGTGCCACCAGTGAGTGGGGTAATCAGCCCCAGCATTTT. Amino acids: CATSEWGNQPQHF. This chain connects TRBV24-1 to TRBJ1-5; D unclear. Trimming left V 4 bases short and J 4 bases short, with 7 bases between. This CDR3 is 13 amino acids long. The V gene's germline CDR1 is KGHDR and CDR2 SFDVKD.

In this sample, this clonotype turned up many times. The CDR3, as DNA: TGTGCCAGCAGCTTAACTCCGGGACCCAACTACGAGCAGTACTTC. Residues: CASSLTPGPNYEQYF. The V gene is TRBV7-3, the J gene TRBJ2-7; the D call may be TRBD1 or TRBD2 (5 bases each). The CDR3 is 15 residues long. Trimming took 0 bases from V and 3 from J, leaving 12 bases between them. From germline, CDR1 is SGHTA and CDR2 FQGTGA.

This clonotype was recorded many times. V and J are TRBV28 and TRBJ1-1, with D perhaps TRBD1 (5 bases). The CDR3 length is 17 residues. Trimming left V 0 bases short and J 0 bases short, with 14 bases between. CDR1 is MDHEN and CDR2 is SYDVKM in the germline V gene. The CDR3 nucleotides are TGTGCCAGCAGTTTATGGGGGGGGAGCGTCATGAACACTGAAGCTTTCTTT. Translating it yields CASSLWGGSVMNTEAFF.

The V and J genes are TRBV5-6 and TRBJ2-7, with D possibly TRBD1 on 6 matching bases. V was cut by 4 bases and J by 4 bases, with 12 bases left in between. The length of the CDR3 is 13 residues. Per the germline V gene, CDR1 is SGHDT and CDR2 is YYEEEE. Here the CDR3 reads CASSTRTVYEQYF. CDR3 bases: TGTGCCAGCAGCACTAGGACAGTATACGAGCAGTACTTC.

Ten or more counts support this clonotype. The rearrangement links TRBV27 to TRBJ2-3; D remains unclear. Per the germline V gene, CDR1 is MNHEY and CDR2 is SMNVEV (reference sequence). The CDR3 has 17 amino acids. V was trimmed by 3 bases and J by 3 bases, leaving 19 bases between them. The CDR3 DNA follows: TGTGCCAGCAGTTTCCGCCATGATGGGGTATGGACAGATACGCAGTATTTT. It specifies CASSFRHDGVWTDTQYF.